This TCR beta chain emerged from a study of spatial heterogeneity in lung cancer. TCRdb independently ran MiXCR on the 5' RACE reads; one entry per CDR3 protein. The repertoire consists of 10,000 to 15,000 distinct CDR3 sequences, with approximately 6.2% occurring once and the leading ten covering 10% to 13%. The time point denotes: sample taken at primary tumor resection. Unsorted whole RNA of tumor, nontumor lung or frozen PBMC was sequenced. There were some 70 donors, all of them untreated patients with early-stage non-small cell lung cancer. Germline V CDR1 and CDR2: ENHRY, SYGVKD. The V end lost 11 bases, the J end lost 0 bases, and 11 bases lay between the germline ends. The CDR3 loop spans 13 amino acids.

The TCR sequence derives from a male donor with early-stage non-small cell lung cancer. The V call is TRBV10-3, the J call TRBJ1-3, with D perhaps matching TRBD1 (5 bases). This specimen was normal lung tissue next to the tumor, taken at surgery. Here the CDR3 DNA reads TGTGCCGCTACAGGCTACTCTGGAAACACCATATATTTT. It is translated as CAATGYSGNTIYF.